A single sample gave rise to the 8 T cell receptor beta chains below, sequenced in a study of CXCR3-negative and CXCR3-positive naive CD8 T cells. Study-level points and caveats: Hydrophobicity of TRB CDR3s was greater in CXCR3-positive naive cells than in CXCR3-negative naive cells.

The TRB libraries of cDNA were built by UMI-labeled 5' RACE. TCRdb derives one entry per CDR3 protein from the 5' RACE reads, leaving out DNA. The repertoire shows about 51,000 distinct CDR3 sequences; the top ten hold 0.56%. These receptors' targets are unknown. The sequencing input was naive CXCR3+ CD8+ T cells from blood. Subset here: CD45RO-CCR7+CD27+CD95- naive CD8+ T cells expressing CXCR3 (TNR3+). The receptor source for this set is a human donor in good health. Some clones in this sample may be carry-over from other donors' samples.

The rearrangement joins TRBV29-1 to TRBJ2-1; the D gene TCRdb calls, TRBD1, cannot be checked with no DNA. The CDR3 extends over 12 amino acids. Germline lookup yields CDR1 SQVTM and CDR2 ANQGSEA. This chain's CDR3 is CSDDPGYNEQFF.

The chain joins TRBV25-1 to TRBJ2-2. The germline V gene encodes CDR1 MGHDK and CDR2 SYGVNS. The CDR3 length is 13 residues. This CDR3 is CASSYAATGELFF.

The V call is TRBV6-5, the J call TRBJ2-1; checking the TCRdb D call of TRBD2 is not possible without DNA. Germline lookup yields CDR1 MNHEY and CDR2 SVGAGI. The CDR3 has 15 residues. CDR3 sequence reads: CASSYGGGVYNEQFF.

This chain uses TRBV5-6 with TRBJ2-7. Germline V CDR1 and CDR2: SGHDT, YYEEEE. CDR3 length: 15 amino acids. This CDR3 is CASSFSSTRSYEQYF.

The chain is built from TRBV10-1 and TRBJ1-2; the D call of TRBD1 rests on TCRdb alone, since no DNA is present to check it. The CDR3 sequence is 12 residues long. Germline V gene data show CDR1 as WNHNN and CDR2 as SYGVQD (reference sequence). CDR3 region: CASRNGTQGYTF.

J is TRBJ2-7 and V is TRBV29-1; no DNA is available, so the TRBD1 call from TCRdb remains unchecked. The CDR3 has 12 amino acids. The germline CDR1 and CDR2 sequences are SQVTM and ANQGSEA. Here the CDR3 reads CSVEGEDSRQYF.

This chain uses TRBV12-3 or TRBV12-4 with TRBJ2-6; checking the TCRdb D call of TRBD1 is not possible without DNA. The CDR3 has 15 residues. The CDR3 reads CASSWRTSGANVLTF.

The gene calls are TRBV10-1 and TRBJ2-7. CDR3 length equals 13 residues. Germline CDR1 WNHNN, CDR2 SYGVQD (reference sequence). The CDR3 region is CASSESWSGEQYF.